This T cell receptor (beta chain) was sequenced during a study of cytomegalovirus exposure and HLA in healthy donors. The PCR had 60 Vbeta and 13 Jbeta primers. The repertoire was sequenced with immunoSEQ multiplex PCR; TCRdb's copy has only in-frame clones and lacks some. Of 150,000 to 200,000 clones in the sample, 65% to 85% were seen once. The table lists this clone with a few counts. Its specificity is unknown. Study observations and caveats: In a later analysis, several top co-occurrence clusters appeared linked to parvovirus B19, influenza, CMV and Epstein-Barr virus.

Sequencing used PBMCs. This sequence originates from a man in his fifties or sixties in good health and CMV-seropositive.

CDR3 loop: CASSGSGTVTYEQYF. DNA for the CDR3: TGTGCCAGCAGTGGTTCCGGGACAGTGACCTACGAGCAGTACTTC. This chain connects TRBV28 to TRBJ2-7; 7 bases map to TRBD1. CDR3 size: 15 residues. Germline trimming cut 5 bases from V and 2 bases from J; bases unmatched to any gene: 9. CDR1 and CDR2 from the germline V gene are MDHEN and SYDVKM.